This is a list of T cell receptor beta chains from one sample in a study of OX40 agonist ivuxolimab in advanced cancers. Produced via immunoSEQ multiplex PCR; TCRdb's table is partial and in-frame only. The sample includes about 36,000 clones, 70% to 90% of them seen just once. The starting material was CD4+ or CD8+ T cells sorted from blood, obtained in a trial of the OX40 agonist ivuxolimab. Every receptor here comes from an adult with an advanced solid tumor such as melanoma, head and neck, liver or kidney cancer. Each CDR3 is given with its conserved first and last residue. The D gene is left open where the match is weak. The size entry is marked missing in some rows and otherwise reads once, few, many or a size class.

>-|-|TRBJ1-1|TRBV7-6
CASSLAGGNTEAFF
TGTGCCAGCAGCTTAGCGGGCGGGAACACTGAAGCTTTCTTT
>-|once|TRBJ1-1|TRBV7-9
CASSPIRDQEAFF
TGTGCCAGCAGCCCGATCAGGGATCAAGAAGCTTTCTTT
>-|-|TRBJ1-1|TRBV29-1
CSVVLVSTEAFF
TGCAGCGTTGTTTTGGTTTCGACTGAAGCTTTCTTT
>-|-|TRBJ1-1|TRBV28
CASSPGAARTEAFF
TGTGCCAGCAGTCCCGGTGCGGCCCGAACTGAAGCTTTCTTT
>TRBD1|once|TRBJ2-7|TRBV27
CASSLTGGEQYF
TGTGCCAGCAGTCTTACAGGGGGCGAGCAGTACTTC
>-|-|TRBJ2-1|TRBV19
CATRGSYNEQFF
TGTGCCACCCGAGGGAGCTACAATGAGCAGTTCTTC
>-|-|TRBJ2-5|TRBV29-1
CSVAPDSSGETQYF
TGCAGCGTCGCACCGGACAGTTCAGGGGAGACCCAGTACTTC
>TRBD1|-|TRBJ1-2|TRBV5-6
CASSNDRGITNYGYTF
TGTGCCAGCAGCAATGACAGGGGTATCACTAACTATGGCTACACCTTC
>-|-|TRBJ2-1|TRBV12-5
CASALGGRRASEGNEQFF
TGTGCTAGTGCCCTGGGGGGTAGGCGGGCTAGCGAAGGTAATGAGCAGTTCTTC
>-|-|TRBJ1-4|TRBV6-5
CASRESGAFNEKLFF
TGTGCCAGCAGGGAATCCGGGGCCTTTAATGAAAAACTGTTTTTT
>TRBD1|-|TRBJ2-1|TRBV6-6
CASSYTDRVRGEQFF
TGTGCCAGCAGTTACACCGACAGGGTGAGAGGTGAGCAGTTCTTC
>-|-|TRBJ1-1|TRBV14
CASSQGSLLNTEAFF
TGTGCCAGCAGCCAAGGGTCGTTGCTGAACACTGAAGCTTTCTTT
>TRBD1|-|TRBJ2-5|TRBV9
CASSASGQGLRETQYF
TGTGCCAGCAGCGCCTCGGGACAGGGGTTGCGGGAGACCCAGTACTTC
>TRBD2|-|TRBJ2-1|TRBV28
CASSLVLAGEEQFF
TGTGCCAGCAGTTTAGTGCTAGCGGGAGAGGAGCAGTTCTTC
>-|-|TRBJ2-1|TRBV4-3
CASSLRTDNEQFF
TGCGCCAGCAGCCTGCGGACAGACAATGAGCAGTTCTTC
>-|-|TRBJ2-1|TRBV27
CASSFLPPNEQFF
TGTGCCAGCAGTTTCTTACCGCCCAATGAGCAGTTCTTC
>-|-|TRBJ2-3|TRBV28
CASSFRSTDTQYF
TGTGCCAGCAGTTTTCGGAGCACAGATACGCAGTATTTT
>TRBD1|few|TRBJ1-3|TRBV9
CASSQYRGSGNTIYF
TGTGCCAGCAGCCAATACAGGGGCTCTGGAAACACCATATATTTT
>-|-|TRBJ2-2|TRBV9
CASSSSTGRANTGELFF
TGTGCCAGCAGCTCATCTACGGGACGGGCGAACACCGGGGAGCTGTTTTTT
>-|-|TRBJ2-4|TRBV28
CASSFNLEPKNIQYF
TGTGCCAGCAGTTTTAACCTAGAGCCCAAAAACATTCAGTACTTC
>TRBD2|-|TRBJ2-1|TRBV4-2
CASSQESGLALNEQFF
TGTGCCAGCAGCCAAGAATCGGGACTAGCGCTGAATGAGCAGTTCTTC
>-|-|TRBJ2-7|TRBV11-2
CASSLLSTAGLAVYEQYF
TGTGCCAGCAGCTTATTATCAACGGCGGGACTCGCAGTCTACGAGCAGTACTTC
>-|once|TRBJ2-3|TRBV6-5
CASSPGTGPYTQYF
TGTGCCAGCAGTCCGGGGACTGGCCCGTATACGCAGTATTTT
>-|-|TRBJ1-1|TRBV5-8
CASSSGQSVPNTEAFF
TGTGCCAGCAGCTCTGGACAGTCCGTTCCGAACACTGAAGCTTTCTTT
>TRBD2|-|TRBJ2-7|TRBV4-1
CASSPGTSPYEQYF
TGCGCCAGCAGCCCGGGGACTAGCCCCTACGAGCAGTACTTC
>-|-|TRBJ2-7|TRBV4-2
CASSHLSPLHEQYF
TGTGCCAGCAGCCACCTCTCCCCCCTACACGAGCAGTACTTC
>-|-|TRBJ2-7|TRBV7-8
CASSQFYEQYF
TGTGCCAGCAGTCAGTTCTACGAGCAGTACTTC
>TRBD1|-|TRBJ1-2|TRBV19
CERLPDRVYGYTF
TGTGAACGCTTGCCGGACAGGGTCTATGGCTACACCTTC
>TRBD1|-|TRBJ2-7|TRBV9
CASSVGGQDSYEQYF
TGTGCCAGCAGCGTAGGTGGACAGGATAGCTACGAGCAGTACTTC
>TRBD2|-|TRBJ2-7|TRBV4-1
CASSLKFPSGSYEQYF
TGCGCCAGCAGCCTTAAGTTTCCTAGCGGGAGCTACGAGCAGTACTTC
>-|once|TRBJ1-1|TRBV7-3
CASSPNGGSTEAFF
TGTGCCAGCAGCCCAAACGGGGGGAGCACTGAAGCTTTCTTT
>TRBD2|-|TRBJ2-7|TRBV13
CASLTSGSPYEQYF
TGTGCCAGTTTGACTAGCGGGAGCCCCTACGAGCAGTACTTC
>-|-|TRBJ2-7|TRBV6-1
CASSEDPRYEQYF
TGTGCCAGCAGTGAAGATCCCCGCTACGAGCAGTACTTC
>-|-|TRBJ2-7|TRBV5-6
CASSGRDTAYEQYF
TGTGCCAGCAGCGGCCGGGACACCGCCTACGAGCAGTACTTC
>-|-|TRBJ2-1|TRBV19
CASSMSYNEQFF
TGTGCCAGTAGTATGTCCTACAATGAGCAGTTCTTC
>-|-|TRBJ2-6|TRBV27
CASSLSGSGANVLTF
TGTGCCAGCAGTTTATCCGGCTCTGGGGCCAACGTCCTGACTTTC
>TRBD1|-|TRBJ1-1|TRBV19
CASRYRGPGDTEAFF
TGTGCCAGTAGGTACAGGGGGCCTGGGGACACTGAAGCTTTCTTT
>TRBD1|-|TRBJ1-2|TRBV7-8
CASSSGQANYGYTF
TGTGCCAGCAGCTCCGGACAGGCTAACTATGGCTACACCTTC
>TRBD1|-|TRBJ2-7|TRBV27
CASSFPGQGVWEQYF
TGTGCCAGCAGTTTCCCGGGACAGGGGGTTTGGGAGCAGTACTTC
>-|once|TRBJ2-4|TRBV21-1
CASSCETGRGRAKNIQYF
TGTGCCAGCAGCTGTGAGACGGGCAGGGGCCGAGCCAAAAACATTCAGTACTTC
>TRBD2|-|TRBJ2-7|TRBV4-1
CASSPSAGRVSHSQLFYF
TGCGCCAGCAGCCCGTCCGCGGGGAGGGTATCCCACTCCCAGCTTTTTTACTTC
>TRBD2|-|TRBJ2-3|TRBV5-5
CASSLEVAGGLDTQYF
TGTGCCAGCAGCCTCGAGGTAGCGGGAGGTCTAGATACGCAGTATTTT
>-|-|TRBJ2-5|TRBV6-5
CASSYLAEETQYF
TGTGCCAGCAGTTACTTGGCGGAAGAGACCCAGTACTTC
>-|-|TRBJ2-2|TRBV14
CASSQIAIRTGELFF
TGTGCCAGCAGCCAGATTGCGATCCGCACCGGGGAGCTGTTTTTT
>-|-|TRBJ2-7|TRBV9
CASSVASGSYEQYF
TGTGCCAGCAGCGTAGCGAGCGGCTCCTACGAGCAGTACTTC
>-|-|TRBJ2-7|TRBV7-2
CASSFQGYEQYF
TGTGCCAGCAGCTTCCAGGGCTACGAGCAGTACTTC
>-|few|TRBJ2-1|TRBV4-1
CASSQDRTSYNEQFF
TGCGCCAGCAGCCAAGATAGGACTTCCTACAATGAGCAGTTCTTC
>-|-|TRBJ2-3|TRBV12-5
CASGLPNTDTQYF
TGTGCTAGTGGTCTTCCAAACACAGATACGCAGTATTTT
>-|-|TRBJ2-2|TRBV4-1
CASSYRQGGTGELFF
TGCGCCAGCAGTTACCGACAGGGAGGGACCGGGGAGCTGTTTTTT
>TRBD1|-|TRBJ1-2|TRBV2
CASMRQGYQSYGYTF
TGTGCCAGCATGCGACAGGGCTACCAGAGCTATGGCTACACCTTC
>TRBD2|once|TRBJ2-2|TRBV4-1
CASGSGRAGELFF
TGCGCCAGCGGTAGCGGGAGAGCCGGGGAGCTGTTTTTT
>-|few|TRBJ2-7|TRBV28
CASSLLSPAGNGNEQYF
TGTGCCAGCAGTTTATTAAGTCCGGCAGGGAATGGGAACGAGCAGTACTTC
>-|-|TRBJ2-7|TRBV27
CASGSSYEQYF
TGTGCCAGCGGGAGCTCCTACGAGCAGTACTTC
>-|-|TRBJ2-5|TRBV18
CASSPKKQYQETQYF
TGTGCCAGCTCACCAAAGAAACAGTACCAAGAGACCCAGTACTTC
>TRBD1|once|TRBJ2-1|TRBV9
CASSPSGTGSSYNEQFF
TGTGCCAGCAGCCCATCGGGGACAGGTAGCTCCTACAATGAGCAGTTCTTC
>-|-|TRBJ2-7|TRBV7-9
CASSFPTEYEQYF
TGTGCCAGCAGCTTCCCCACAGAGTACGAGCAGTACTTC